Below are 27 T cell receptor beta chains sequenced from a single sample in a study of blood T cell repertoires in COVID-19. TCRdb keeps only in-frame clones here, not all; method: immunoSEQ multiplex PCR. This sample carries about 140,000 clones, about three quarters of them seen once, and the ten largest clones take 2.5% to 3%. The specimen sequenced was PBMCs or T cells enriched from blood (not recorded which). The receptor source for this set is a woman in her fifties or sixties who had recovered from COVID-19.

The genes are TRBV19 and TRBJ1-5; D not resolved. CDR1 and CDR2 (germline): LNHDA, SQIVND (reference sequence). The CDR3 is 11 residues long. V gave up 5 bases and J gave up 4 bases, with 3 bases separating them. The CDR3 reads CASSLNQPQHF. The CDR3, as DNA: TGTGCCAGTAGTCTAAATCAGCCCCAGCATTTT.

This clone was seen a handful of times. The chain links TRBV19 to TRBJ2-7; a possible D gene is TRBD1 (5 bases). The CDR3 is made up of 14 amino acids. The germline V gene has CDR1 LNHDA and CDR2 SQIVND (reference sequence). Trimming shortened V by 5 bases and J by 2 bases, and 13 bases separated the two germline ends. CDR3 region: CASSFGDSPYEQYF. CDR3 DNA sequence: TGTGCCAGTAGTTTCGGCGACAGCCCCTACGAGCAGTACTTC.

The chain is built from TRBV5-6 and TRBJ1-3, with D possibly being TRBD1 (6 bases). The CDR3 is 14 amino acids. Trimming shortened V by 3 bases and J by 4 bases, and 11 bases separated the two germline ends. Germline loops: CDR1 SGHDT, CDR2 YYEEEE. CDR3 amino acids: CASSWGRGGNTIYF. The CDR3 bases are TGTGCCAGCAGCTGGGGGCGTGGAGGAAACACCATATATTTT.

Here the CDR3 reads CASSFGTSGRPHETQYF. The DNA for the CDR3 is TGTGCCAGCAGTTTCGGGACTAGCGGTAGACCTCATGAGACCCAGTACTTC. This sequence joins TRBV27 and TRBJ2-5, with TRBD2 matching 11 bases. CDR1 is MNHEY and CDR2 is SMNVEV in the germline V gene (reference sequence). J gave up 5 bases and V 3 bases, and 11 bases lay outside the gene matches. CDR3 length: 17 residues.

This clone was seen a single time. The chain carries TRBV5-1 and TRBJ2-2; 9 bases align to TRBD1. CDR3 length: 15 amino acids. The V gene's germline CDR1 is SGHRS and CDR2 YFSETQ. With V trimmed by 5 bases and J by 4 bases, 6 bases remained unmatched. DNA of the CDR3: TGCGCCAGCAGAACCGGGACAGGGACCACCGGGGAGCTGTTTTTT. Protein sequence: CASRTGTGTTGELFF.

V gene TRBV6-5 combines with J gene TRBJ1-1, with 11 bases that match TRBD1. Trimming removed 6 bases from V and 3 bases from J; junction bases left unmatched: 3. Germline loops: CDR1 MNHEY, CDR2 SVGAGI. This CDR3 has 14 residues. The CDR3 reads CASRGQGDYTEAFF. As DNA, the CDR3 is TGTGCCAGCAGGGGACAGGGGGATTACACTGAAGCTTTCTTT.

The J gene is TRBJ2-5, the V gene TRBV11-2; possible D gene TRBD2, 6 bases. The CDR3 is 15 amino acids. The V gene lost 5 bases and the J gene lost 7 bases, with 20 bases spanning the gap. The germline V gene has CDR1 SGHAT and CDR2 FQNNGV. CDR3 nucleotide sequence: TGTGCCAGCAGCCCACGAGGTTCGGGGGTAGGGACCCAGTACTTC. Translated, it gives CASSPRGSGVGTQYF.

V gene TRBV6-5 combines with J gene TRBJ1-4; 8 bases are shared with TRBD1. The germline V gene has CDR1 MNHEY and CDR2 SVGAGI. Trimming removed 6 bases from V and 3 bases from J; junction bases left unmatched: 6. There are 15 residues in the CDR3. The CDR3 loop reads CASRAGGAANEKLFF. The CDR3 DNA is TGTGCCAGCAGGGCAGGGGGCGCAGCTAATGAAAAACTGTTTTTT.

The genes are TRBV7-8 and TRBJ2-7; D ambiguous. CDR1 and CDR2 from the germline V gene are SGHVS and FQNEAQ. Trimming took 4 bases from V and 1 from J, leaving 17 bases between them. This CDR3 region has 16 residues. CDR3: CASSSTTVLPSYEQYF. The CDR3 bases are TGTGCCAGCAGCTCGACGACTGTGTTACCTTCCTACGAGCAGTACTTC.

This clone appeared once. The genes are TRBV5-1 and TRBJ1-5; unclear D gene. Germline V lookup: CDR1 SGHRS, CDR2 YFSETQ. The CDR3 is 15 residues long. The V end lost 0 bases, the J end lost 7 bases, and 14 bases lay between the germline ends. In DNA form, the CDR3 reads TGCGCCAGCAGCTTGGGGGGAGCACAACAGCAGCCCCAGCATTTT. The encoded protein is CASSLGGAQQQPQHF.

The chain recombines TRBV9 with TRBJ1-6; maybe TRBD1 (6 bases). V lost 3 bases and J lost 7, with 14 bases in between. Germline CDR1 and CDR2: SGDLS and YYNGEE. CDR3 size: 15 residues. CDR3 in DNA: TGTGCCAGCAGCGCCCGGGACATGCGAAATTCACCCCTCCACTTT. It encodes CASSARDMRNSPLHF. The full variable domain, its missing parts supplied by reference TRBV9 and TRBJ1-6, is DSGVTQTPKHLITATGQRVTLRCSPRSGDLSVYWYQQSLDQGLQFLIQYYNGEERAKGNILERFSAQQFPDLHSELNLSSLELGDSALYFCASSARDMRNSPLHFGNGTRLTVT.

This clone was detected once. This CDR3 reads CASSPRILAGSYNSPLHF. DNA for the CDR3: TGTGCCAGTAGTCCTCGTATATTGGCAGGATCCTATAATTCACCCCTCCACTTT. The genes are TRBV19 and TRBJ1-6, with D uncertain. CDR1 and CDR2 from the germline V gene are LNHDA and SQIVND (reference sequence). The CDR3 runs to 18 residues. V was clipped by 5 bases and J by 1 base, with 18 bases between them. Full variable domain (outside the CDR3, taken from reference TRBV19 and TRBJ1-6): DGGITQSPKYLFRKEGQNVTLSCEQNLNHDAMYWYRQDPGQGLRLIYYSQIVNDFQKGDIAEGYSVSREKKESFPLTVTSAQKNPTAFYLCASSPRILAGSYNSPLHFGNGTRLTVT.

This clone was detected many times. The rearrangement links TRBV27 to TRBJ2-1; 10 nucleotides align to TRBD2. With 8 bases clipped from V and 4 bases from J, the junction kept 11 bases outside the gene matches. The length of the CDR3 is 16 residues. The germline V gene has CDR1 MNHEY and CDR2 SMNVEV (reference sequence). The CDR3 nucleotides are TGTGCCAGCGCCCGGCTAGCGGGAGTCCTTTACAATGAGCAGTTCTTC. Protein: CASARLAGVLYNEQFF.

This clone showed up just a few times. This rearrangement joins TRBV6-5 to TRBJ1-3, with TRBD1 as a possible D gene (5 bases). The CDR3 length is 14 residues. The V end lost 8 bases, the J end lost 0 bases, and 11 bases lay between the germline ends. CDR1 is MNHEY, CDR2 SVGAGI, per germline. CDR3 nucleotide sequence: TGTGCCAGCCGGGGGGGTCTCTCTGGAAACACCATATATTTT. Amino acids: CASRGGLSGNTIYF.

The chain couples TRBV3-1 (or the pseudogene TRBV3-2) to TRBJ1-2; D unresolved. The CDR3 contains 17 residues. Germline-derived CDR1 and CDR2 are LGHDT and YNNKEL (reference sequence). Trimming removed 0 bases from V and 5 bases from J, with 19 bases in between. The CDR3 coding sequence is TGTGCCAGCAGCCAAGATCTGGGTGGTGCAGGACTATATGGCTACACCTTC. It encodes CASSQDLGGAGLYGYTF.

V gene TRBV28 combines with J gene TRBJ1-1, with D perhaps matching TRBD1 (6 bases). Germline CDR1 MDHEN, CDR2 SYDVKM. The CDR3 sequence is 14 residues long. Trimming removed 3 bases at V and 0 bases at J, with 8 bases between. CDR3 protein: CASSLDRMNTEAFF. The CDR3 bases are TGTGCCAGCAGTTTGGACAGAATGAACACTGAAGCTTTCTTT.

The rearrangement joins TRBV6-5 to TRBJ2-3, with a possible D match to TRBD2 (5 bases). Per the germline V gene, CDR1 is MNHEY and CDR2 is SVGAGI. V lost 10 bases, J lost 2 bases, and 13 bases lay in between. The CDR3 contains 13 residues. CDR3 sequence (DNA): TGTGCCATAGAGGGCCGGGTCACAGATACGCAGTATTTT. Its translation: CAIEGRVTDTQYF.

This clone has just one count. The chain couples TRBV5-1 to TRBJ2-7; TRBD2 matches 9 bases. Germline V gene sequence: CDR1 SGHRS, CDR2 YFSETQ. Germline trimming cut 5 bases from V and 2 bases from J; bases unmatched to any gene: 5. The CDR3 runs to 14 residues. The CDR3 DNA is TGCGCCAGCAGTCCTAGCGGGATTACCTACGAGCAGTACTTC. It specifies CASSPSGITYEQYF. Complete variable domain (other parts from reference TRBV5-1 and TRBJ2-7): KAGVTQTPRYLIKTRGQQVTLSCSPISGHRSVSWYQQTPGQGLQFLFEYFSETQRNKGNFPGRFSGRQFSNSRSEMNVSTLELGDSALYLCASSPSGITYEQYFGPGTRLTVT.

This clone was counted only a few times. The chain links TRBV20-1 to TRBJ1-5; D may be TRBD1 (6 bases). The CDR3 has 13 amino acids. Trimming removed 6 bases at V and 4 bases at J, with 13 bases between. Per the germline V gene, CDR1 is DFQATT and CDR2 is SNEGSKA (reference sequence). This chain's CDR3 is CSASTTGNQPQHF. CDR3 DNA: TGCAGTGCCAGTACTACAGGGAATCAGCCCCAGCATTTT.

CDR3 nucleotide sequence: TGTGCCAGCAGTTTAGGACAGGGGGGGCGTATTCAGCCCCAGCATTTT. Its protein product is CASSLGQGGRIQPQHF. The V and J genes are TRBV28 and TRBJ1-5, with 10 bases identical to TRBD1. The CDR3 extends over 16 amino acids. CDR1 and CDR2 (germline): MDHEN, SYDVKM. Germline trimming cut 2 bases from V and 6 bases from J; bases unmatched to any gene: 7.

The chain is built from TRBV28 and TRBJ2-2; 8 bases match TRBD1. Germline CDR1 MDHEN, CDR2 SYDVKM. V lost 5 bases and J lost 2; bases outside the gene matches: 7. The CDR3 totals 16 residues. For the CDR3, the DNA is TGTGCCAGCAGTCCGACAGGGGCTGGAAACACCGGGGAGCTGTTTTTT. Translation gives CASSPTGAGNTGELFF.

The CDR3 reads CSAQQGLETQYF. Here the CDR3 DNA reads TGCAGCGCTCAACAGGGGTTGGAGACCCAGTACTTC. The chain combines TRBV29-1 with TRBJ2-5; 7 bases match TRBD1. The CDR3 consists of 12 residues. Unmatched junction bases numbered 7, after V lost 7 bases and J lost 5 bases. CDR1 is SQVTM, CDR2 ANQGSEA, per germline.

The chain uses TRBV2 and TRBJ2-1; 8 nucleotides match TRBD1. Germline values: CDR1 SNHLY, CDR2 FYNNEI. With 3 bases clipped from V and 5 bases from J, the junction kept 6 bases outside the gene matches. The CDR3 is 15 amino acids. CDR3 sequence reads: CASSEDRARDNEQFF. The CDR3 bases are TGTGCCAGCAGTGAGGACAGGGCAAGGGACAATGAGCAGTTCTTC.

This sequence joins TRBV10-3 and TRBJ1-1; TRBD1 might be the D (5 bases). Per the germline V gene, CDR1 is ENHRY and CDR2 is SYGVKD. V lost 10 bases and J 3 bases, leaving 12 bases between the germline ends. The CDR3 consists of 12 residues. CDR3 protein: CATGVGDTEAFF. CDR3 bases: TGTGCCACGGGGGTGGGGGACACTGAAGCTTTCTTT.

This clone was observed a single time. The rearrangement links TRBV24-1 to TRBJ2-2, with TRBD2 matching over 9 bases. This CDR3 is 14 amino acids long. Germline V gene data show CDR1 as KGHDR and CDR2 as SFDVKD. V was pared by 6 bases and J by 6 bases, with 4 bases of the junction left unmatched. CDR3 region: CATSLAGSSGELFF. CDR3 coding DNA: TGTGCCACCAGTCTAGCGGGATCCTCCGGGGAGCTGTTTTTT.

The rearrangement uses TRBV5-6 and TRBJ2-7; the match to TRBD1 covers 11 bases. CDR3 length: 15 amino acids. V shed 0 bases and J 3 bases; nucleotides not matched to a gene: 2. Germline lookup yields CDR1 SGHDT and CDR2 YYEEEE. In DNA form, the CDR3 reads TGTGCCAGCAGCTTGGGGACAGGGGGCCTCTACGAGCAGTACTTC. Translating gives CASSLGTGGLYEQYF.

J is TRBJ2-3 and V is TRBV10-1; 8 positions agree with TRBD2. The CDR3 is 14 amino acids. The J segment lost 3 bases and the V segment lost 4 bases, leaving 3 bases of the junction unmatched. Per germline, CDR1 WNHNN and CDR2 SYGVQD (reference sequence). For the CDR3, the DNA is TGCGCCAGCAGTGTCGGGGGGGGAACAGATACGCAGTATTTT. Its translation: CASSVGGGTDTQYF.